This T cell receptor (beta chain) was captured in a study of blood T cells in healthy people across ages. Using a J-beta primer mix together with a sample-barcoded 5' primer, a second PCR was run for roughly 7 to 12 cycles. TCRdb analysed the 5' RACE reads with MiXCR anew, one entry per CDR3 protein. The data show roughly 560,000 distinct CDR3 sequences, less than 25% seen once. The germline V gene has CDR1 MDHEN and CDR2 SYDVKM. CDR3 length: 14 residues. The same data also went into a second study, on T cells of mothers and their children.

The source material was blood. V gene TRBV28 combines with J gene TRBJ2-5; TRBD1 agrees at 7 bases. The end of the DNA aligns better with TRBJ2-7, so the J call may be wrong. The sequence came from a boy under 18 in good health. The CDR3 loop is CASRFPGTADEQYF. DNA for the CDR3: TGTGCCAGCAGGTTTCCCGGGACAGCGGACGAGCAGTACTTC.